This TCR beta chain was documented in a study of cytomegalovirus exposure and HLA in healthy donors. The PCR employed 60 Vbeta primers together with 13 Jbeta primers. Clones were read by immunoSEQ multiplex PCR, and TCRdb kept only the in-frame ones, dropping some. The sample lists roughly 33,000 clones, 75% to 85% occurring once. The V end was cut by 2 bases, the J end by 5 bases, with 6 bases between. CDR1 is SGHTA, CDR2 FQGTGA, per germline. CDR3 length: 13 amino acids. The chain employs TRBV7-3 and TRBJ2-2, with a tentative D call TRBD1 (6 bases). The TCR sequence derives from a male donor in good health and CMV-seronegative. The sample comprised PBMCs. In nucleotides, the CDR3 is TGTGCCAGCAGCTTAGGACAGACCGGGGAGCTGTTTTTT. The encoded protein is CASSLGQTGELFF. The full variable domain, in which reference TRBV7-3 and TRBJ2-2 provide the parts outside the CDR3, is GAGVSQTPSNKVTEKGKYVELRCDPISGHTALYWYRQSLGQGPEFLIYFQGTGAADDSGLPNDRFFAVRPEGSVSTLKIQRTERGDSAVYLCASSLGQTGELFFGEGSRLTVL.